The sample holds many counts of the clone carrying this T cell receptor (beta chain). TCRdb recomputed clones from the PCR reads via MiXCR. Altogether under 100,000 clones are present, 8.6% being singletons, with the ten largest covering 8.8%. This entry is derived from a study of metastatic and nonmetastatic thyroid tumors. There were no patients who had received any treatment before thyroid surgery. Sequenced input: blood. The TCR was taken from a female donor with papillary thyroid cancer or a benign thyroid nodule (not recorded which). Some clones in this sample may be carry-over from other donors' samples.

In DNA form, the CDR3 reads TGTGCCAGCACTCAAAATCCGGGACAGGGGCATAATGAGCAGTTCTTC. This codes for CASTQNPGQGHNEQFF. The genes are TRBV6-1 and TRBJ2-1, with 10 bases lining up with TRBD1. This CDR3 is built from 16 residues. The trim removed 7 bases at V and 7 bases at J, leaving 13 bases unmatched. Germline assignment: CDR1 MNHNS and CDR2 SASEGT.